Each of the 28 T cell receptor beta chains below was sequenced from the same sample in a study of Ad26.COV2.S vaccination and SARS-CoV-2 variants. The method was immunoSEQ multiplex PCR; TCRdb's version includes in-frame clones alone and lacks a portion of them. In the table there are approximately 340,000 clones, roughly nine tenths of which are singletons. The sequenced sample was peripheral blood, obtained after recovery from COVID-19. The origin of the receptors is a human donor who had recovered from COVID-19.

This clone has more than one count but fewer than ten. The chain employs TRBV9 and TRBJ1-3; 8 nucleotides match TRBD1. This CDR3 is built from 15 residues. The germline V gene encodes CDR1 SGDLS and CDR2 YYNGEE. V lost 4 bases, J lost 0 bases, and 3 bases stayed unmatched. The CDR3 region has the DNA TGTGCCAGCAGCCAAACAGGGGGCTCTGGAAACACCATATATTTT. Its protein product is CASSQTGGSGNTIYF.

This clone appeared a single time. V usage is TRBV7-9 and J usage is TRBJ1-6; D might be TRBD1 (6 bases). Germline loops: CDR1 SEHNR, CDR2 FQNEAQ (reference sequence). Trimming removed 1 base from V and 7 bases from J, with 11 bases in between. The CDR3 runs to 15 residues. As DNA, the CDR3 is TGTGCCAGCAGCTTAGTGGGACAAGGAAATTCACCCCTCCACTTT. As protein: CASSLVGQGNSPLHF.

This chain connects TRBV7-6 to TRBJ2-1; TRBD2 matches 8 bases. The CDR3 has 16 amino acids. Trimming at V came to 3 bases and at J to 8 bases, leaving 12 bases not matched to a gene. Germline V gene lookup returns CDR1 SGHVS and CDR2 FNYEAQ. The CDR3 bases are TGTGCCAGCAGCTTTACCCGGGGGGGGCGATTGGATGAGCAGTTCTTC. Its protein product is CASSFTRGGRLDEQFF.

The V call is TRBV21-1, the J call TRBJ2-6; TRBD2 is the table's D call, not checked against the DNA. TRBV21-1 is a pseudogene. The CDR3 contains 17 residues. The CDR3 DNA sequence: TGTGCCAGCAGCTCCCGGACGGCGGGCGGGGGGGCCAACGTCCTGACTTTC. As protein: CASSSRTAGGGANVLTF.

The chain uses TRBV4-1 and TRBJ2-3; 9 bases line up with TRBD2. Looked up from germline, CDR1 is MGHRA and CDR2 is YSYEKL. The CDR3 covers 15 residues. Trimming removed 2 bases from V and 5 bases from J; junction bases left unmatched: 5. CDR3: CASSQSGGQGDTQYF. CDR3 DNA: TGCGCCAGCAGCCAAAGCGGGGGGCAGGGAGATACGCAGTATTTT.

In this sample, this clone turned up a few times. Other DNA sequences in the same sample also yield this CDR3. The V and J genes are TRBV19 and TRBJ1-5; D not certain. Germline V gene lookup returns CDR1 LNHDA and CDR2 SQIVND (reference sequence). The CDR3 is 12 residues long. Trimming shortened V by 6 bases and J by 1 base, and 4 bases separated the two germline ends. The CDR3: CASRGSNQPQHF. DNA for the CDR3: TGTGCCAGTAGGGGCAGCAATCAGCCCCAGCATTTT.

The V call is TRBV27, the J call TRBJ2-7; D gene unclear. This CDR3 is built from 12 residues. Germline V lookup: CDR1 MNHEY, CDR2 SMNVEV (reference sequence). The ends were cut back, 4 bases at V and 6 bases at J, with 10 bases in the middle. CDR3 sequence reads: CASSYGVGEQYF. The CDR3 nucleotides read TGTGCCAGCAGTTATGGGGTTGGCGAGCAGTACTTC.

The J gene is TRBJ2-5, the V gene TRBV6-2 or TRBV6-3; TRBD2 is a possible D gene (6 bases). Germline CDR1 is MNHEY and CDR2 is SVGEGT. V was clipped by 6 bases and J by 1 base, with 15 bases between them. The CDR3 length is 15 residues. CDR3 bases: TGTGCCAGCAGCCAACCCTTAGCGGCCCAAGAGACCCAGTACTTC. As protein: CASSQPLAAQETQYF.

This chain uses TRBV19 with TRBJ2-2; 12 nucleotides match TRBD2. The V gene's germline CDR1 is LNHDA and CDR2 SQIVND (reference sequence). The CDR3 covers 15 residues. J lost 6 bases, V lost 5 bases, and 4 bases had no gene match. The CDR3 nucleotides are TGTGCCAGTAGTGAGACTAGCGGGGGCCCCGGGGAGCTGTTTTTT. Its translation is CASSETSGGPGELFF.

The J gene is TRBJ2-3, the V gene TRBV5-1; 12 positions agree with TRBD2. CDR3 length: 18 residues. CDR1 is SGHRS, CDR2 YFSETQ, per germline. The junction had 6 bases not matched to a gene; V was cut back by 0 bases and J by 1 base. The CDR3 DNA is TGCGCCAGCAGCTTGGCTAGCGGGGGGGCGCGGGGCACAGATACGCAGTATTTT. This sequence encodes CASSLASGGARGTDTQYF. Using reference TRBV5-1 and TRBJ2-3 for the parts outside the CDR3, the full variable domain is KAGVTQTPRYLIKTRGQQVTLSCSPISGHRSVSWYQQTPGQGLQFLFEYFSETQRNKGNFPGRFSGRQFSNSRSEMNVSTLELGDSALYLCASSLASGGARGTDTQYFGPGTRLTVL.

The chain joins TRBV6-4 to TRBJ2-1; D is possibly TRBD1 (7 bases). Germline CDR1 and CDR2: MRHNA and SNTAGT. V gave up 8 bases and J gave up 3 bases, with 17 bases separating them. This CDR3 spans 15 amino acids. The CDR3 loop reads CASRRGQILYNEQFF. Here the CDR3 DNA reads TGTGCCAGCCGGAGGGGGCAAATCCTCTACAATGAGCAGTTCTTC.

The chain recombines TRBV7-2 with TRBJ1-1; TRBD1 might be the D (6 bases). This CDR3 is built from 15 residues. Trimming left V 4 bases short and J 5 bases short, with 17 bases between. The V gene's germline CDR1 is SGHTA and CDR2 FQGNSA. CDR3 DNA: TGTGCCAGCAGCTCGTCCCTGAGGGGGAGAACTGAAGCTTTCTTT. Protein: CASSSSLRGRTEAFF.

This chain uses TRBV6-5 with TRBJ1-2; tentatively, D is TRBD1 (5 bases). Germline loops: CDR1 MNHEY, CDR2 SVGAGI. The CDR3 runs 14 residues. Trimming removed 7 bases from V and 3 bases from J, with 15 bases in between. CDR3 bases: TGTGCCAGCAAACCCCTGAGGGGATACTATGGCTACACCTTC. This codes for CASKPLRGYYGYTF.

The chain uses TRBV5-6 and TRBJ1-2, with 9 bases that match TRBD1. V shed 2 bases and J 8 bases; nucleotides not matched to a gene: 7. Germline lookup yields CDR1 SGHDT and CDR2 YYEEEE. This CDR3 has 14 amino acids. The CDR3 sequence: CASSFNRGQEGYTF. DNA for the CDR3: TGTGCCAGCAGCTTTAACAGGGGGCAGGAGGGCTACACCTTC.

V and J are TRBV7-9 and TRBJ1-1; weak D call: TRBD1 (6 bases). Trimming shortened V by 5 bases and J by 5 bases, and 18 bases separated the two germline ends. Germline V gene sequence: CDR1 SEHNR, CDR2 FQNEAQ (reference sequence). The CDR3 contains 15 residues. The CDR3 loop is CASSDQTGSVTEAFF. The CDR3 region has the DNA TGTGCCAGCAGCGATCAAACAGGGAGTGTAACTGAAGCTTTCTTT.

Points on this clone: The sample contains more than one DNA sequence encoding this CDR3. The rearrangement links TRBV5-1 to TRBJ2-7; TRBD1 aligns across 7 bases. Germline V lookup: CDR1 SGHRS, CDR2 YFSETQ. The CDR3 consists of 12 residues. With 5 bases clipped from V and 4 bases from J, the junction kept 3 bases outside the gene matches. DNA for the CDR3: TGCGCCAGCAGAGGACAGGCTTACGAGCAGTACTTC. Its protein is CASRGQAYEQYF.

J is TRBJ2-1 and V is TRBV6-5; 8 nucleotides line up with TRBD1. Germline assignment: CDR1 MNHEY and CDR2 SVGAGI. The length of the CDR3 is 14 residues. Trimming removed 6 bases from V and 7 bases from J; junction bases left unmatched: 8. The CDR3 reads CASSPGQDRNEQFF. CDR3 nucleotide sequence: TGTGCCAGCAGCCCGGGACAGGATAGGAATGAGCAGTTCTTC.

The chain combines TRBV9 with TRBJ1-3; TRBD1 might be the D (5 bases). The V and J ends lost 3 bases and 4 bases respectively, with 23 bases between them. The CDR3 covers 18 residues. Germline CDR1 and CDR2: SGDLS and YYNGEE. The CDR3 DNA reads as TGTGCCAGCAGCGCGGGTTCTGGGGACCTCGGCTCGGGAAACACCATATATTTT. Protein sequence: CASSAGSGDLGSGNTIYF.

The V and J genes are TRBV20-1 and TRBJ1-2; no clear D gene. Trimming left V 3 bases short and J 5 bases short, with 13 bases between. The CDR3 spans 13 residues. CDR1 DFQATT and CDR2 SNEGSKA come from the germline V gene (reference sequence). The CDR3 here is CSASRTDEYGYTF. For the CDR3, the DNA is TGCAGTGCTAGTCGGACGGATGAATATGGCTACACCTTC.

The J gene is TRBJ2-3, the V gene TRBV5-6; TRBD2 matches 14 bases. Looked up from germline, CDR1 is SGHDT and CDR2 is YYEEEE. V lost 4 bases to trimming and J lost 5 bases; unmatched junction nucleotides: 9. This CDR3 has 17 amino acids. CDR3 amino acids: CASSPRLAGGRRDTQYF. The DNA of the CDR3 is TGTGCCAGCAGCCCTCGACTAGCGGGGGGGCGGAGAGATACGCAGTATTTT.

The chain carries TRBV5-1 and TRBJ2-7, with D perhaps TRBD1 (5 bases). Trimming removed 5 bases from V and 2 bases from J, with 14 bases in between. The CDR3 runs 14 residues. The germline V gene encodes CDR1 SGHRS and CDR2 YFSETQ. The chain's CDR3 is CASRQGQGTYEQYF. CDR3 DNA: TGCGCCAGCAGGCAAGGTCAGGGTACCTACGAGCAGTACTTC.

V gene TRBV27 combines with J gene TRBJ1-6; no firm D call. Looked up from germline, CDR1 is MNHEY and CDR2 is SMNVEV (reference sequence). This CDR3 region has 14 residues. Trimming removed 0 bases from V and 11 bases from J, with 11 bases in between. This CDR3 is CASSLSHELPPLHF. The CDR3 DNA sequence: TGTGCCAGCAGTTTATCGCACGAACTACCACCCCTCCACTTT.

This chain uses TRBV25-1 with TRBJ1-5, with D hard to call. The CDR3 spans 15 residues. Per germline, CDR1 MGHDK and CDR2 SYGVNS. The germline V and J ends were trimmed by 4 bases and 2 bases, with 12 bases remaining between them. The CDR3 DNA is TGTGCCAGCAGTGGGCCCCGGGGAGGCAATCAGCCCCAGCATTTT. Translated, it gives CASSGPRGGNQPQHF.

The genes are TRBV5-1 and TRBJ2-5; D unclear. The CDR3 consists of 11 residues. Per germline, CDR1 SGHRS and CDR2 YFSETQ. The V end lost 2 bases, the J end lost 3 bases, and 2 bases lay between the germline ends. This CDR3 is CASSFKETQYF. The CDR3 DNA sequence: TGCGCCAGCAGCTTTAAAGAGACCCAGTACTTC.

V is TRBV6-5 and J is TRBJ2-7; 8 bases fit TRBD1. CDR3 length equals 14 residues. Germline CDR1 MNHEY, CDR2 SVGAGI. Trimming at V came to 2 bases and at J to 7 bases, leaving 7 bases not matched to a gene. CDR3 DNA sequence: TGTGCCAGCAGTTACGGCCGACAGGGGTTTGAGCAGTACTTC. The encoded protein is CASSYGRQGFEQYF.

The V gene is TRBV9, the J gene TRBJ2-2; perhaps TRBD1 as D (5 bases). The CDR3 runs 15 residues. V lost 4 bases, J lost 1 base, and 11 bases lay in between. The germline CDR1 and CDR2 sequences are SGDLS and YYNGEE. The CDR3 reads CASSKRGQNTGELFF. The DNA for the CDR3 is TGTGCCAGCAGCAAACGAGGACAGAACACCGGGGAGCTGTTTTTT. Filled out from reference TRBV9 and TRBJ2-2, the complete variable domain reads DSGVTQTPKHLITATGQRVTLRCSPRSGDLSVYWYQQSLDQGLQFLIQYYNGEERAKGNILERFSAQQFPDLHSELNLSSLELGDSALYFCASSKRGQNTGELFFGEGSRLTVL.

The rearrangement uses TRBV5-1 and TRBJ1-5; D not resolved. The germline V gene has CDR1 SGHRS and CDR2 YFSETQ. V was shortened by 4 bases and J by 0 bases, with 5 bases between the two germline ends. The CDR3 covers 13 residues. The CDR3 protein is CASSPHSNQPQHF. The CDR3 DNA reads as TGCGCCAGCAGCCCCCATAGCAATCAGCCCCAGCATTTT.

This clone was picked up one time. V is TRBV4-1 and J is TRBJ2-7; 11 bases map to TRBD2. Germline values: CDR1 MGHRA, CDR2 YSYEKL. Trimming took 6 bases from V and 1 from J; bases not matched to a gene: 5. This CDR3 contains 15 residues. The CDR3 spells CASRPSGGTSYEQYF. CDR3 DNA sequence: TGCGCCAGCAGACCTAGCGGGGGGACTTCCTACGAGCAGTACTTC.